This passage covers 22 T cell receptor beta chains from one sample sequenced in a study of cytomegalovirus exposure and HLA in healthy donors. In the PCR, 60 Vbeta and 13 Jbeta primers were used. Here immunoSEQ multiplex PCR was the method, and the copy in TCRdb shows in-frame clones only, minus some. The listing records 60,000 to 70,000 clones. What was sequenced was PBMCs. The receptor source for this set is a boy between 10 and 17 years old in good health and CMV-seronegative.

The chain joins TRBV5-4 to TRBJ1-2; no definite D call. The CDR3 loop spans 18 amino acids. In germline, CDR1 is SGHNT, CDR2 YYREEE (reference sequence). Trimming removed 0 bases at V and 3 bases at J, with 21 bases between. Here the CDR3 reads CASSLAGGAYQIYYGYTF. Written as DNA, the CDR3 is TGTGCCAGCAGCTTGGCTGGTGGTGCGTACCAAATTTACTATGGCTACACCTTC. The variable domain in full, with the rest retrieved from reference TRBV5-4 and TRBJ1-2, is ETGVTQSPTHLIKTRGQQVTLRCSSQSGHNTVSWYQQALGQGPQFIFQYYREEENGRGNFPPRFSGLQFPNYSSELNVNALELDDSALYLCASSLAGGAYQIYYGYTFGSGTRLTVV.

The rearrangement links TRBV29-1 to TRBJ2-7, with D unclear. This CDR3 has 14 residues. Between the trimmed V and J ends, which lost 0 bases and 2 bases, there was a span of 11 bases. CDR1 is SQVTM, CDR2 ANQGSEA, per germline. CDR3 sequence reads: CSVEENSQTYEQYF. The CDR3 DNA is TGCAGCGTTGAAGAAAACAGCCAGACCTACGAGCAGTACTTC.

V and J are TRBV19 and TRBJ2-1, with 7 bases fitting TRBD2. The CDR3 is 14 amino acids. Germline CDR1 LNHDA, CDR2 SQIVND (reference sequence). Trimming at V came to 5 bases and at J to 9 bases, leaving 10 bases not matched to a gene. The CDR3 sequence is CASSPPTSYPEQFF. As DNA, the CDR3 is TGTGCCAGTAGTCCCCCGACTAGCTATCCTGAGCAGTTCTTC.

The chain combines TRBV7-9 with TRBJ2-4; D might be TRBD2 (6 bases). The V end was cut by 4 bases, the J end by 11 bases, with 12 bases between. The CDR3 loop spans 12 amino acids. The germline gives CDR1 SEHNR, CDR2 FQNEAQ (reference sequence). CDR3 nucleotides: TGTGCCAGCAGCTGGGACTCGACGGTTCAGTACTTC. Translated: CASSWDSTVQYF.

The J gene is TRBJ1-1, the V gene TRBV27, with D hard to call. Germline CDR1 reads MNHEY; CDR2 reads SMNVEV (reference sequence). The CDR3 consists of 14 residues. Between the trimmed V and J ends, which lost 5 bases and 9 bases, there was a span of 19 bases. This chain's CDR3 is CASSQNLAGTQAFF. In DNA form, the CDR3 reads TGTGCCAGCAGTCAGAACCTCGCGGGAACTCAAGCTTTCTTT.

As regards this clone: Other DNA variants within this sample encode the same CDR3. The V call is TRBV7-9, the J call TRBJ2-5; TRBD1 matches at 9 bases. CDR3 size: 14 residues. Trimming cost V 5 bases and J 1 base; bases outside gene matches: 2. CDR1 SEHNR and CDR2 FQNEAQ come from the germline V gene (reference sequence). The CDR3 is CASSPGQGQETQYF. Written as DNA, the CDR3 is TGTGCCAGCAGCCCGGGACAGGGCCAAGAGACCCAGTACTTC.

The rearrangement joins TRBV5-1 to TRBJ1-4, with TRBD1 matching 9 bases. The junction had 3 bases not matched to a gene; V was cut back by 3 bases and J by 6 bases. The CDR3 length is 14 residues. Germline V gene sequence: CDR1 SGHRS, CDR2 YFSETQ. DNA of the CDR3: TGCGCCAGCAGCTCACAGGGGGCGGATGAAAAACTGTTTTTT. This translates into CASSSQGADEKLFF.

This chain joins TRBV5-1 and TRBJ1-2; 7 nucleotides align to TRBD1. CDR1 is SGHRS and CDR2 is YFSETQ in the germline V gene. This CDR3 has 14 residues. The junction had 3 bases not matched to a gene; V was cut back by 4 bases and J by 0 bases. As DNA, the CDR3 is TGCGCCAGCAGCGAACAGGGGCCTAACTATGGCTACACCTTC. It is translated as CASSEQGPNYGYTF.

The V and J genes are TRBV2 and TRBJ1-5; TRBD1 might be the D (5 bases). Per germline, CDR1 SNHLY and CDR2 FYNNEI. The V end was cut by 4 bases, the J end by 7 bases, with 11 bases between. There are 13 residues in the CDR3. The DNA of the CDR3 is TGTGCCAGCAGTGTGTCAGGGATGCAGCCCCAGCATTTT. It encodes CASSVSGMQPQHF.

The chain recombines TRBV18 with TRBJ2-1, with TRBD2 matching over 10 bases. The V gene's germline CDR1 is KGHSH and CDR2 LQKENI. Trimming cost V 2 bases and J 4 bases; bases outside gene matches: 2. The CDR3 consists of 15 residues. The CDR3 region has the DNA TGTGCCAGCTCACCAGAGCGGGGGGGTTACAATGAGCAGTTCTTC. It translates to CASSPERGGYNEQFF.

The CDR3 here is CACATDYSGNTIYF. The CDR3 DNA reads as TGTGCCTGCGCTACTGATTACTCTGGAAACACCATATATTTT. This chain joins TRBV6-5 and TRBJ1-3; D gene ambiguous. V gave up 11 bases and J gave up 0 bases, with 14 bases separating them. The CDR3 totals 14 residues. Germline V gene data show CDR1 as MNHEY and CDR2 as SVGAGI.

J is TRBJ1-6 and V is TRBV4-2; a possible D gene is TRBD1 (5 bases). Trimming shortened V by 0 bases and J by 10 bases, and 19 bases separated the two germline ends. This CDR3 contains 17 residues. CDR1 and CDR2 from the germline V gene are LGHNA and YNFKEQ. The CDR3 DNA follows: TGTGCCAGCAGCCAAGACTCTGGGCAGGGTTTTCGATCACCCCTCCACTTT. As protein: CASSQDSGQGFRSPLHF.

The chain uses TRBV4-1 and TRBJ2-4, with no clear D. V was pared by 1 base and J by 8 bases, with 15 bases between. This CDR3 has 15 amino acids. Germline lookup yields CDR1 MGHRA and CDR2 YSYEKL. The CDR3 spells CASSQAHSQWDIQYF. CDR3 sequence (DNA): TGCGCCAGCAGCCAAGCGCACTCACAGTGGGACATTCAGTACTTC.

The rearrangement joins TRBV19 to TRBJ1-2, with unresolved D. With 3 bases removed from V and 1 base from J, the gap between germline ends came to 12 bases. The CDR3 runs to 15 residues. Germline CDR1 and CDR2: LNHDA and SQIVND (reference sequence). CDR3 in DNA: TGTGCCAGTAGTATTTCGGGAACCCATAACTATGGCTACACCTTC. Amino acids: CASSISGTHNYGYTF. Combining the CDR3 with reference TRBV19 and TRBJ1-2 gives the whole variable domain DGGITQSPKYLFRKEGQNVTLSCEQNLNHDAMYWYRQDPGQGLRLIYYSQIVNDFQKGDIAEGYSVSREKKESFPLTVTSAQKNPTAFYLCASSISGTHNYGYTFGSGTRLTVV.

The V call is TRBV18, the J call TRBJ2-3, with 11 positions matching TRBD1. The CDR3 contains 14 residues. CDR1 and CDR2 (germline): KGHSH, LQKENI. V lost 6 bases, J lost 4 bases, and 3 bases stayed unmatched. The CDR3 loop is CASSRGQGADTQYF. DNA for the CDR3: TGTGCCAGCTCCCGGGGACAGGGGGCAGATACGCAGTATTTT.

The V gene is TRBV27, the J gene TRBJ1-6, with D perhaps TRBD1 (5 bases). The germline V and J ends were trimmed by 9 bases and 9 bases, with 21 bases remaining between them. CDR3 length: 15 amino acids. In germline, CDR1 is MNHEY, CDR2 SMNVEV (reference sequence). This CDR3 is CASSSGAGNTSPLHF. The CDR3 DNA is TGTGCCAGTAGTAGCGGGGCAGGGAATACTTCACCCCTCCACTTT.

V gene TRBV5-1 combines with J gene TRBJ1-4; perhaps TRBD1 as D (5 bases). Deletions cut 0 bases from V and 4 bases from J, with 16 bases between. CDR1 and CDR2 from the germline V gene are SGHRS and YFSETQ. The CDR3 extends over 17 amino acids. The CDR3 DNA reads TGCGCCAGCAGCTTGGATCTAAGGGGCAGAAATAATGAAAAACTGTTTTTT. This gives the protein CASSLDLRGRNNEKLFF.

V and J are TRBV6-6 and TRBJ2-1; TRBD2 agrees at 8 bases. The V and J ends lost 6 bases and 2 bases, in that order; junction bases with no gene match: 3. This CDR3 has 14 amino acids. Looked up from germline, CDR1 is MNHNY and CDR2 is SVGAGI (reference sequence). The CDR3 region is CASRAAGAYNEQFF. The DNA for the CDR3 is TGTGCCAGCAGAGCAGCGGGGGCCTACAATGAGCAGTTCTTC.

The chain couples TRBV5-1 to TRBJ1-6, with 10 bases that match TRBD1. This CDR3 contains 14 residues. Germline loops: CDR1 SGHRS, CDR2 YFSETQ. J was trimmed by 7 bases and V by 3 bases; bases with no gene match: 1. DNA for the CDR3: TGCGCCAGCAGCTCGGGACAGGGGAATTCACCCCTCCACTTT. Residues: CASSSGQGNSPLHF.

J is TRBJ1-2 and V is TRBV9; no reliable D call. Germline values: CDR1 SGDLS, CDR2 YYNGEE. The CDR3 sequence is 14 residues long. The V end was cut by 4 bases, the J end by 8 bases, with 18 bases between. CDR3 protein: CASSPTGSSYGYTF. Written as DNA, the CDR3 is TGTGCCAGCAGCCCGACGGGGAGTTCCTACGGCTACACCTTC.

V and J are TRBV19 and TRBJ1-2; 7 nucleotides agree with TRBD1. The CDR3 extends over 17 amino acids. In germline, CDR1 is LNHDA, CDR2 SQIVND (reference sequence). V lost 3 bases and J lost 0; bases outside the gene matches: 10. Written as DNA, the CDR3 is TGTGCCAGTAGTATTGACAGGGCTTTAAACCCTAACTATGGCTACACCTTC. Its protein is CASSIDRALNPNYGYTF.

The rearrangement joins TRBV7-8 to TRBJ2-1, with TRBD2 matching 7 bases. V gave up 2 bases and J gave up 0 bases; unmatched junction bases: 10. Germline V gene lookup returns CDR1 SGHVS and CDR2 FQNEAQ. The CDR3 extends over 18 amino acids. In DNA form, the CDR3 reads TGTGCCAGCAGCTTATTATCCGCTAGCGGAGGCTCCTACAATGAGCAGTTCTTC. Its translation is CASSLLSASGGSYNEQFF. Together with reference TRBV7-8 and TRBJ2-1, the CDR3 gives the full variable domain: GAGVSQSPRYKVAKRGQDVALRCDPISGHVSLFWYQQALGQGPEFLTYFQNEAQLDKSGLPSDRFFAERPEGSVSTLKIQRTQQEDSAVYLCASSLLSASGGSYNEQFFGPGTRLTVL.